This TCR beta chain is from a study of T cell responses to AZD1222 COVID-19 vaccine. Germline CDR1 reads LGHDT; CDR2 reads YNNKEL (reference sequence). Germline trimming cut 0 bases from V and 3 bases from J; bases unmatched to any gene: 0. The CDR3 has 15 residues. This table comes from immunoSEQ multiplex PCR, and its TCRdb copy is limited to in-frame clones, with some not included. The sample has 100,000 to 150,000 clones; about 89% are singletons. The V call is TRBV3-1 (or the pseudogene TRBV3-2), the J call TRBJ2-3; TRBD2 matches at 10 bases. The TCR comes from an adult in good health. The source was peripheral blood, collected on day 0 of AZD1222 vaccination. The CDR3 DNA follows: TGTGCCAGCAGCCAAGAACTAGCGGGGACAGATACGCAGTATTTT. Residues: CASSQELAGTDTQYF.